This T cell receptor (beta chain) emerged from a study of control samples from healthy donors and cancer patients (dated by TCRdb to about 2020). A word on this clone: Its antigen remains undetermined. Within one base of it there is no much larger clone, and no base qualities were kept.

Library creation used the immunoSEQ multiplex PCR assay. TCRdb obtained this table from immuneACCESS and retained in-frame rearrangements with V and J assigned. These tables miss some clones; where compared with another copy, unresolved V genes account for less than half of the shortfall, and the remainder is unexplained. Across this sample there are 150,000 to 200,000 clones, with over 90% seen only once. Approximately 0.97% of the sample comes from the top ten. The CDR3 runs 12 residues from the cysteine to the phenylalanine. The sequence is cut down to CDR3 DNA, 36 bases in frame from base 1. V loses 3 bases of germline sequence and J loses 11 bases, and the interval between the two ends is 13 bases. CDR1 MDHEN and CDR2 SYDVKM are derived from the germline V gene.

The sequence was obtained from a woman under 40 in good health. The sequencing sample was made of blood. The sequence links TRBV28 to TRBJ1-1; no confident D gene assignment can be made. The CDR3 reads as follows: CASSFYIVGAFF. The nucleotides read TGTGCCAGCAGTTTCTACATAGTGGGGGCTTTCTTT. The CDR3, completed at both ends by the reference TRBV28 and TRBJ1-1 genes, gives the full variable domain DVKVTQSSRYLVKRTGEKVFLECVQDMDHENMFWYRQDPGLGLRLIYFSYDVKMKEKGDIPEGYSVSREKKERFSLILESASTNQTSMYLCASSFYIVGAFFGQGTRLTVV.